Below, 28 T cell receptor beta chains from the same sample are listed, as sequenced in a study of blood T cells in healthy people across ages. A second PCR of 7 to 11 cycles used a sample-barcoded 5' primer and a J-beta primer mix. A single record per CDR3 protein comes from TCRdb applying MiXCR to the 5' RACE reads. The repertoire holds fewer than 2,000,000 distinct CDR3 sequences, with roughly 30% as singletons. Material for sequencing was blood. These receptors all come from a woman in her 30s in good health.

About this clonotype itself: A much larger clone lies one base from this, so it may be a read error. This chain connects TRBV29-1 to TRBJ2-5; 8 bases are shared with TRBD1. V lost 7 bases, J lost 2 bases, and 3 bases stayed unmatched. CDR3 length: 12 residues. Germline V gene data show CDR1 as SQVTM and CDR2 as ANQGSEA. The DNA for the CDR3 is TGCAGCGGACACAGGGGGCAAGAGACCCAGTACTTC. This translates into CSGHRGQETQYF.

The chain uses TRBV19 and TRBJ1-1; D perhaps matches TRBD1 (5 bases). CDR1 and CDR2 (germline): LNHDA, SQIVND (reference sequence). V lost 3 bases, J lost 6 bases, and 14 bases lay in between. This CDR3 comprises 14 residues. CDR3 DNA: TGTGCCAGTAGTATCGGAGGGCGCAGGGCTGAAGCTTTCTTT. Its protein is CASSIGGRRAEAFF.

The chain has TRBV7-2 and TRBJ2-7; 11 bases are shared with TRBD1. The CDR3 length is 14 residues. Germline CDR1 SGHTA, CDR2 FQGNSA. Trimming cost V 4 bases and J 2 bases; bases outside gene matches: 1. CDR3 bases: TGTGCCAGCAGCTGGACAGGGGGCGCCTACGAGCAGTACTTC. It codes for CASSWTGGAYEQYF.

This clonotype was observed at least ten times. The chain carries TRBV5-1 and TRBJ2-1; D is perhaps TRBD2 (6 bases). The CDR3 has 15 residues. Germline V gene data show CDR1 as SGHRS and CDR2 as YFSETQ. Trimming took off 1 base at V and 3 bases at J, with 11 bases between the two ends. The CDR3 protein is CASSLTPSDYNEQFF. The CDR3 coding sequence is TGCGCCAGCAGCTTGACGCCTAGCGACTACAATGAGCAGTTCTTC.

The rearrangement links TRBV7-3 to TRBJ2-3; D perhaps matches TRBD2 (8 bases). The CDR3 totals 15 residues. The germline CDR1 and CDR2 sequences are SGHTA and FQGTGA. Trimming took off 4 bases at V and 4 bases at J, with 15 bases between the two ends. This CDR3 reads CASSSQGREADTQYF. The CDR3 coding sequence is TGTGCCAGCAGCTCACAGGGGCGGGAGGCAGATACGCAGTATTTT.

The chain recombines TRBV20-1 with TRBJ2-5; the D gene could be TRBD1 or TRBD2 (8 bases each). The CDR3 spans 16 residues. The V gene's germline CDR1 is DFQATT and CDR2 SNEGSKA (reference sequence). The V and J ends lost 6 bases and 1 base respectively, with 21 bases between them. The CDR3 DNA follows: TGCAGTGCCGACGACAGGGGCGGGGGGACCCAAGAGACCCAGTACTTC. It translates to CSADDRGGGTQETQYF.

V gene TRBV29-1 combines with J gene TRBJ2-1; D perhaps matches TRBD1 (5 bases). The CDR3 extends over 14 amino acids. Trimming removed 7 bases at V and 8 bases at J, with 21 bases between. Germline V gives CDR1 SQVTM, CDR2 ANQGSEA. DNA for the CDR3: TGCAGCGGTCGACAGTTCTACCTCCCCCATGAGCAGTTCTTC. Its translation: CSGRQFYLPHEQFF.

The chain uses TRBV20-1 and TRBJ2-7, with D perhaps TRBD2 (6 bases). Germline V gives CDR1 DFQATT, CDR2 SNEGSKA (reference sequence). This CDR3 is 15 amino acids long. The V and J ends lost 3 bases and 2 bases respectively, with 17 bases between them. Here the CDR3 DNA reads TGCAGTGCTAGTTTTCGGAGGGGCTCGGCCTACGAGCAGTACTTC. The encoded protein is CSASFRRGSAYEQYF.

CDR3 sequence (DNA): TGTGCCAGCAGTTACGATCGTACGCAGTATTTT. Residues: CASSYDRTQYF. The chain employs TRBV6-2 or TRBV6-3 and TRBJ2-3; D remains unclear. Germline CDR1 is MNHEY and CDR2 is SVGEGT. Trimming shortened V by 2 bases and J by 8 bases, and 5 bases separated the two germline ends. This CDR3 contains 11 residues.

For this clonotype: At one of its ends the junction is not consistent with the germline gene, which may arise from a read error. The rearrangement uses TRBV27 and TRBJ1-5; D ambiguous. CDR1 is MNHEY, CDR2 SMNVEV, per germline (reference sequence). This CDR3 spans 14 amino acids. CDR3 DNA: TGTGCCAGCAGGTTATCGGGCCCCCATCAGCCCCAGCATTTT. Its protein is CASRLSGPHQPQHF.

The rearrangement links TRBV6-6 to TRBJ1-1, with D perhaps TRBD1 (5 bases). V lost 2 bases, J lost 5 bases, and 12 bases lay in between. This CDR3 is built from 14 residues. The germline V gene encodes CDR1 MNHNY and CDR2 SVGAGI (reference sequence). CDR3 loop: CASSYDSGGTEAFF. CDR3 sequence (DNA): TGTGCCAGCAGTTACGACAGCGGTGGGACTGAAGCTTTCTTT.

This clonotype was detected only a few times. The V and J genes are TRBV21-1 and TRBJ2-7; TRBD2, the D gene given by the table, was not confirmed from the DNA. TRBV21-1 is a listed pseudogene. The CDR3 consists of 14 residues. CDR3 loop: CATKTSGESCEQYF. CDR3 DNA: TGTGCCACCAAGACTAGCGGGGAATCCTGCGAGCAGTACTTC.

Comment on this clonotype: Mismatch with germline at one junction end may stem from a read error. The CDR3 nucleotides are TGTGCCGGCAGCGCACCCTCTAGCACCGAGCAGTACTTC. This gives the protein CAGSAPSSTEQYF. The V and J genes are TRBV9 and TRBJ2-7; tentatively, D is TRBD2 (5 bases). Germline V lookup: CDR1 SGDLS, CDR2 YYNGEE. The CDR3 is 13 amino acids.

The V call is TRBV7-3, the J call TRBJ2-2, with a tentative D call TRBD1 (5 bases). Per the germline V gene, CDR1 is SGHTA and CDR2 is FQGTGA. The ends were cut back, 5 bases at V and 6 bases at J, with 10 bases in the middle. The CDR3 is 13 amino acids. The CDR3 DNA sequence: TGTGCCAGCAGCATCTTAGGGGCCGGGGAGCTGTTTTTT. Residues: CASSILGAGELFF.

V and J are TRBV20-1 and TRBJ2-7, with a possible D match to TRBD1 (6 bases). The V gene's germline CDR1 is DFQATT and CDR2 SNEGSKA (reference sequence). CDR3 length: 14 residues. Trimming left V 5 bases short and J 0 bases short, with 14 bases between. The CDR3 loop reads CSAPALDSSYEQYF. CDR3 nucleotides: TGCAGTGCTCCCGCCCTGGACAGCTCCTACGAGCAGTACTTC.

Written as DNA, the CDR3 is TGTGCCGGCGAGGACAGGGGCCACGAGCAGTACTTC. Its translation: CAGEDRGHEQYF. This chain links TRBV7-3 with TRBJ2-7; 9 positions match TRBD1. The CDR3 totals 12 residues. The V gene's germline CDR1 is SGHTA and CDR2 FQGTGA. V lost 11 bases and J lost 5; bases outside the gene matches: 7.

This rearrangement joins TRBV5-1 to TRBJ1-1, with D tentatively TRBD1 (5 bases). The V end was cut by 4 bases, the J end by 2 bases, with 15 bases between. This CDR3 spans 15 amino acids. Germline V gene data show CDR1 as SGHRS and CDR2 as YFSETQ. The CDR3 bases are TGCGCCAGCAGCGCCTTTCGTCAGGGTAACACTGAAGCTTTCTTT. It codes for CASSAFRQGNTEAFF.

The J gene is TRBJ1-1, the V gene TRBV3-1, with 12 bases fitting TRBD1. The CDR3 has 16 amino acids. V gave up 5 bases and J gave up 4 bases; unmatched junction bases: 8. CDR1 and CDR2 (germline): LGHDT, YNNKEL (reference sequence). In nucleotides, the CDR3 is TGTGCCAGCAGCGTCCGGGACAGGGGGCTTGGCACTGAAGCTTTCTTT. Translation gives CASSVRDRGLGTEAFF.

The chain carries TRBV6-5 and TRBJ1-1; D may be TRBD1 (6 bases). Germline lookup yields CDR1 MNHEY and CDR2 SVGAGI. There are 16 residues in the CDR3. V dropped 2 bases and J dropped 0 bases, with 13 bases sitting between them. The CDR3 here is CASSYNPGQMNTEAFF. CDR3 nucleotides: TGTGCCAGCAGTTACAACCCCGGACAGATGAACACTGAAGCTTTCTTT.

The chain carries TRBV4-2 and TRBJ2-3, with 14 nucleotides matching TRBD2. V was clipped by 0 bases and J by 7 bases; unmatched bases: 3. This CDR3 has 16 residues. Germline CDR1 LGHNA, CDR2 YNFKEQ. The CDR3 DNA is TGTGCCAGCAGCCAAGATAGGACTAGCGGGGGGTATACGCAGTATTTT. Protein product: CASSQDRTSGGYTQYF.

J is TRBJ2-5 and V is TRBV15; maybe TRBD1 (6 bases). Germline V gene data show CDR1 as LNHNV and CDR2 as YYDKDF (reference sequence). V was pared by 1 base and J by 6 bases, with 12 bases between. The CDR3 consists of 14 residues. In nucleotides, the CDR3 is TGTGCCACCAGCAGAGTCAGGGGCGAACAGACCCAGTACTTC. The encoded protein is CATSRVRGEQTQYF.

The CDR3 spells CASRIVGGIPYNEQFF. CDR3 sequence (DNA): TGTGCCAGCAGAATCGTGGGCGGAATCCCCTACAATGAGCAGTTCTTC. The V call is TRBV27, the J call TRBJ2-1; D remains ambiguous. Germline CDR1 and CDR2: MNHEY and SMNVEV (reference sequence). Trimming pared 6 bases from V and 2 bases from J, leaving 17 bases between. CDR3 length equals 16 residues.

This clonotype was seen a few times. The CDR3 spells CSAMVTSYEQYF. As DNA, the CDR3 is TGCAGTGCTATGGTCACTTCCTACGAGCAGTACTTC. The rearrangement links TRBV20-1 to TRBJ2-7; D ambiguous. Between the trimmed V and J ends, which lost 4 bases and 1 base, there was a span of 8 bases. This CDR3 has 12 amino acids. From germline, CDR1 is DFQATT and CDR2 SNEGSKA (reference sequence).

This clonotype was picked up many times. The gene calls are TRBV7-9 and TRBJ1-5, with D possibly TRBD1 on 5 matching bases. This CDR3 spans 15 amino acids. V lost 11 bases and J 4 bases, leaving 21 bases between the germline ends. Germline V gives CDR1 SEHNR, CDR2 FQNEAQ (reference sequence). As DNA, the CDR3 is TGTGCCTCCTCGCAGGGAACGGTAGAGAATCAGCCCCAGCATTTT. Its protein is CASSQGTVENQPQHF.

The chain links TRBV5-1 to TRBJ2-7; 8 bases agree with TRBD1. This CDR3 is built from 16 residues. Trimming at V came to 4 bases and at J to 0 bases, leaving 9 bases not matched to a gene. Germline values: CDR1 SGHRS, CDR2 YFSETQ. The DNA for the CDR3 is TGCGCCAGCAGCCTGGGGGGACAGGACCTCTCCTACGAGCAGTACTTC. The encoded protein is CASSLGGQDLSYEQYF.

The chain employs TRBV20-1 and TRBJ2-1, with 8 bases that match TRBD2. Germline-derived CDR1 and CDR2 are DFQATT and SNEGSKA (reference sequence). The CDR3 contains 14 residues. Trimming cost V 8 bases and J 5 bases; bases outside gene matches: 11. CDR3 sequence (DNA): TGCAGTTATTCTCGGGGGGGGCCTAACAATGAGCAGTTCTTC. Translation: CSYSRGGPNNEQFF.

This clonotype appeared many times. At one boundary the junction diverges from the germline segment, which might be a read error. The CDR3 region is CASSSGFQATQYF. In DNA, the CDR3 is TGTGCCAGCAGTTCTGGATTCCAAGCGACCCAGTACTTC. V is TRBV6-6 and J is TRBJ2-5, with D unresolved. The CDR3 sequence is 13 residues long. Germline assignment: CDR1 MNHNY and CDR2 SVGAGI (reference sequence).

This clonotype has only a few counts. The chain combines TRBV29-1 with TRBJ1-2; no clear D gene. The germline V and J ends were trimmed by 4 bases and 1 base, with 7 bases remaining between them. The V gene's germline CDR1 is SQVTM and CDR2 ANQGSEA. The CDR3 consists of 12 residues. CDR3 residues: CSVAENNYGYTF. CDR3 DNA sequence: TGCAGCGTTGCCGAGAATAACTATGGCTACACCTTC. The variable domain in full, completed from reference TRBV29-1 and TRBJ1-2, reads SAVISQKPSRDICQRGTSLTIQCQVDSQVTMMFWYRQQPGQSLTLIATANQGSEATYESGFVIDKFPISRPNLTFSTLTVSNMSPEDSSIYLCSVAENNYGYTFGSGTRLTVV.